This T cell receptor (beta chain) was obtained from a study of beta chain features in type 1 diabetes. Study context: The patients were much like the healthy donors in age, gender and cell yields.

Findings of the study overall: VDJ junctions sequenced from type 1 diabetes patients showed fewer insertions and more deletions. Researchers reported that naive, central memory and Treg TCRB repertoires appeared more similar in patients than in healthy donors. Since sequencing was performed on cDNA, cells with high TCR expression could be over-represented.

CDR3 length equals 14 residues. Per germline, CDR1 SEHNR and CDR2 FQNEAQ (reference sequence). V lost 1 base to trimming and J lost 0 bases, with 6 bases between them. What was sequenced were expressed TCRB transcripts, since all of the isolated RNA had been reverse transcribed. Some clones are missing from TCRdb's copy, which holds only in-frame ones; the method was immunoSEQ multiplex PCR. In the table there are 400,000 to 450,000 clones, approximately 15% of which are singletons. As to this clone: The antigen is unknown.

This TCR derives from a man aged 30 to 45 in good health. V usage is TRBV7-9 and J usage is TRBJ1-1; D unresolved. The sequencing sample was made of naive CD4+ T cells from blood. In DNA form, the CDR3 reads TGTGCCAGCAGCTTAGTCGGGGTGAACACTGAAGCTTTCTTT. This encodes CASSLVGVNTEAFF.